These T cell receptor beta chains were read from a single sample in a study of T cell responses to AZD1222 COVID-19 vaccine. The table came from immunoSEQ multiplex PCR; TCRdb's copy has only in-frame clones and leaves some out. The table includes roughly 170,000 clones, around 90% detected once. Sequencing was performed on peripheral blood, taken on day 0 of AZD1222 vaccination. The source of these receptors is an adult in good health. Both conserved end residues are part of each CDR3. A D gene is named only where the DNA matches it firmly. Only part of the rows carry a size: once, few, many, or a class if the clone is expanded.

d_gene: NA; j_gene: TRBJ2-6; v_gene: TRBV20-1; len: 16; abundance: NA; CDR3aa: CSASSNSMSGANVLTF; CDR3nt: TGCAGTGCTAGTAGCAACAGCATGTCTGGGGCCAACGTCCTGACTTTC
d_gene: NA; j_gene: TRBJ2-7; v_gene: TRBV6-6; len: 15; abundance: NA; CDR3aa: CASSSQDRGTYEQYF; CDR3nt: TGTGCCAGCAGTTCCCAGGACAGAGGTACCTACGAGCAGTACTTC
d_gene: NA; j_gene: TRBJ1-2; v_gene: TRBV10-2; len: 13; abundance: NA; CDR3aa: CASGAGDNYGYTF; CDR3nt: TGCGCCAGTGGGGCAGGAGATAACTATGGCTACACCTTC
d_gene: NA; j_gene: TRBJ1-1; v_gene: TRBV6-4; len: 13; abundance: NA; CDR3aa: CASRPNPNTEAFF; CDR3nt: TGTGCCAGCAGACCCAACCCGAACACTGAAGCTTTCTTT
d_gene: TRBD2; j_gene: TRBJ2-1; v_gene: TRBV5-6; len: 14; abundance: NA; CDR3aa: CASSLGLAGYEQFF; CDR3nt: TGTGCCAGCAGCTTGGGACTAGCGGGATATGAGCAGTTCTTC
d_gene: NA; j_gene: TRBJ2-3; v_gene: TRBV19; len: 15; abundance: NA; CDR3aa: CASSKWISGTDTQYF; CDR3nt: TGTGCCAGTAGTAAGTGGATTAGCGGCACAGATACGCAGTATTTT
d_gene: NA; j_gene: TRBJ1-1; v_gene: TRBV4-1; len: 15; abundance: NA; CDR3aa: CASTIRDLANTEAFF; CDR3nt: TGCGCCAGTACAATTAGGGACCTGGCTAACACTGAAGCTTTCTTT
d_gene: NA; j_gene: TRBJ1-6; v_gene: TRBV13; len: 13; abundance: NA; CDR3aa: CASSFGAAGDLHF; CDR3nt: TGTGCCAGCAGCTTCGGGGCAGCAGGGGACCTCCACTTT
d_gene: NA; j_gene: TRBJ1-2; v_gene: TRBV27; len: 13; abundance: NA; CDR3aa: CASSLGGDYGYTF; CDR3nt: TGTGCCAGCAGTTTAGGAGGGGACTATGGCTACACCTTC
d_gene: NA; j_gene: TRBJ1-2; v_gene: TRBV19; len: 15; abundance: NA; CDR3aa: CASRPGGTLNYGYTF; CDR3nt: TGTGCCAGTAGGCCCGGGGGGACACTCAACTATGGCTACACCTTC
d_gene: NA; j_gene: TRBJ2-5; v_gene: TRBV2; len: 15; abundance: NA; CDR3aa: CASSPNRGGLETQYF; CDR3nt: TGTGCCAGCAGCCCCAACCGAGGCGGGTTGGAGACCCAGTACTTC
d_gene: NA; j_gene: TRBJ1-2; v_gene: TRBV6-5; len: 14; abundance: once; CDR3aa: CASSSGLPAGGYTF; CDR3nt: TGTGCCAGCAGTTCGGGACTCCCCGCTGGAGGCTACACCTTC
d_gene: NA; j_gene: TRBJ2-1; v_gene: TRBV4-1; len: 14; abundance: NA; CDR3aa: CASSPYRDYNEQFF; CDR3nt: TGCGCCAGCAGCCCGTATCGGGATTACAATGAGCAGTTCTTC
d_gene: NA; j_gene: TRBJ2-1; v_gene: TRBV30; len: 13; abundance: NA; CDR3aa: CAWSGGRRNEQFF; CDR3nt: TGTGCCTGGAGTGGGGGGAGACGAAATGAGCAGTTCTTC
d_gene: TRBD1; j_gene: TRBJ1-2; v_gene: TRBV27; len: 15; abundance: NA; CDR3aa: CASSPRDRINYGYTF; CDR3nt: TGTGCCAGCAGTCCCCGGGACAGGATCAACTATGGCTACACCTTC
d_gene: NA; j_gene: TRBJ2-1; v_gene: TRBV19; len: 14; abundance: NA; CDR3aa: CASSMGSDANEQFF; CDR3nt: TGTGCCAGTAGTATGGGGAGCGATGCCAATGAGCAGTTCTTC
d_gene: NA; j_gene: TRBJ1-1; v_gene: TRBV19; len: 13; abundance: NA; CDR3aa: CASQRSSNTEAFF; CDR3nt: TGTGCCAGTCAAAGGAGTTCGAACACTGAAGCTTTCTTT
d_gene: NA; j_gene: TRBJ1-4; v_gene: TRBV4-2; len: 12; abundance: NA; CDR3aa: CASSPVNEKLFF; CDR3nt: TGTGCCAGCAGCCCGGTAAATGAAAAACTGTTTTTT
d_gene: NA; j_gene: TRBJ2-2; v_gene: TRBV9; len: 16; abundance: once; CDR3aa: CASSRILVQGTGELFF; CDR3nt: TGTGCCAGCAGCCGAATACTAGTACAGGGCACCGGGGAGCTGTTTTTT
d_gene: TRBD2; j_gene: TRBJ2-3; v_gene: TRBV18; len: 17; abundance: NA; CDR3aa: CASSPPRGSGSTDTQYF; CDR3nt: TGTGCCAGCTCACCACCCCGGGGTAGCGGGTCCACAGATACGCAGTATTTT
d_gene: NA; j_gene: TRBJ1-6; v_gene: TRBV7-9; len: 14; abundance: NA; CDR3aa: CASSGDRDNSPLHF; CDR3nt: TGTGCCAGCAGCGGCGACAGAGATAATTCACCCCTCCACTTT
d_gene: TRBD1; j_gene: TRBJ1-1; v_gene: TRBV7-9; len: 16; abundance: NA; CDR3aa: CASSKPTGAQNTEAFF; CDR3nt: TGTGCCAGCAGCAAACCGACAGGGGCACAGAACACTGAAGCTTTCTTT
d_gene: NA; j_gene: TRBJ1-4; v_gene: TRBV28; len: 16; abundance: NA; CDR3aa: CASSLWGSPTNEKLFF; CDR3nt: TGTGCCAGCAGTTTATGGGGCAGCCCAACTAATGAAAAACTGTTTTTT
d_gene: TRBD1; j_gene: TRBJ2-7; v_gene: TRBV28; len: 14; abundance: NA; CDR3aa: CASSSGTEGRKQYF; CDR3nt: TGTGCCAGCAGTTCCGGGACAGAGGGCCGTAAGCAGTACTTC
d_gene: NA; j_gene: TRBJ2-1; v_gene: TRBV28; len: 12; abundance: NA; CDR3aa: CASSSRLRYEFF; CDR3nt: TGTGCCAGCAGTTCACGACTTAGGTATGAGTTCTTC
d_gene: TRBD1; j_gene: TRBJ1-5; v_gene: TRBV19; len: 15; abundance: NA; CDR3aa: CASSRQGANNQPQHF; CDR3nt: TGTGCCAGTTCAAGACAGGGGGCTAACAATCAGCCCCAGCATTTT
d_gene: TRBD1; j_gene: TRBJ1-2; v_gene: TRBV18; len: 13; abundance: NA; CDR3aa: CASSPGTGEGYTF; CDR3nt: TGTGCCAGCTCACCCGGGACAGGGGAAGGCTACACCTTC
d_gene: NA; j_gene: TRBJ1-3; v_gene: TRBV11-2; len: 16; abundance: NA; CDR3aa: CASSSTPGISGNTIYF; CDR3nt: TGTGCCAGCAGCTCGACCCCAGGGATCTCTGGAAACACCATATATTTT
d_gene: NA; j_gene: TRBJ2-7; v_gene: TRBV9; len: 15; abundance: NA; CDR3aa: CASSVGGSGHNEQYF; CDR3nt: TGTGCCAGCAGCGTGGGGGGAAGCGGGCACAACGAGCAGTACTTC
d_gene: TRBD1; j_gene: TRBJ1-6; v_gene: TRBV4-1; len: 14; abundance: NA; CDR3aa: CASSPTTGMAPLHF; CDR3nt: TGCGCCAGCAGCCCTACGACAGGGATGGCACCCCTCCACTTT
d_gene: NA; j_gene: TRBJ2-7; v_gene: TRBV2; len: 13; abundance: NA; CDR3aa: CASRTGASYEQYF; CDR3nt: TGTGCCAGCAGAACCGGGGCTTCCTACGAGCAGTACTTC
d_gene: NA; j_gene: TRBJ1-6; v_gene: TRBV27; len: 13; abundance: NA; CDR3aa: CASSLGVVAPLHF; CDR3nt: TGTGCCAGCAGTTTGGGGGTAGTCGCACCCCTCCACTTT
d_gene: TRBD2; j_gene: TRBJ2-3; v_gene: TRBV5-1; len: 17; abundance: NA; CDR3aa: CASSKGLAVPSTDTQYF; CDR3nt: TGCGCCAGCAGCAAGGGACTAGCGGTTCCTAGCACAGATACGCAGTATTTT
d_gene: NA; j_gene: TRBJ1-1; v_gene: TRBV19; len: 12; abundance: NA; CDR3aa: CASSIVEGTAFF; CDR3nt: TGTGCCAGTAGTATAGTGGAGGGTACGGCTTTCTTT
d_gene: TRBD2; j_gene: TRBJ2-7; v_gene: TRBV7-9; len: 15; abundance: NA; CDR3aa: CASSPGLAVTYEQYF; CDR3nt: TGTGCCAGCAGCCCTGGACTAGCGGTAACCTACGAGCAGTACTTC
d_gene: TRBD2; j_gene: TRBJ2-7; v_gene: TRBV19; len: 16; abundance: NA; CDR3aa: CAVVPTSGRFAYEQYF; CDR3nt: TGTGCCGTAGTACCGACTAGCGGGAGATTCGCCTACGAGCAGTACTTC
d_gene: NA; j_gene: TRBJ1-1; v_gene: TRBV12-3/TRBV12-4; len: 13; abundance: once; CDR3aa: CASSLVGRTEAFF; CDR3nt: TGTGCCAGCAGCTTAGTAGGGAGGACTGAAGCTTTCTTT
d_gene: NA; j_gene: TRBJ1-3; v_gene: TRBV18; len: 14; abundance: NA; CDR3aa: CASSPAGQRNTIYF; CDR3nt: TGTGCCAGCTCCCCGGCTGGACAGAGAAACACCATATATTTT
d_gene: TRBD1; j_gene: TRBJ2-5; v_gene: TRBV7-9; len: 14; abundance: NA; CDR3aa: CASSFPTGGETQYF; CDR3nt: TGTGCCAGCAGCTTTCCGACAGGGGGAGAGACCCAGTACTTC
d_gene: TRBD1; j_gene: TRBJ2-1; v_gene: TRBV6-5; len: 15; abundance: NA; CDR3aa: CASTHGTGGNNEQFF; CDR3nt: TGTGCCAGCACTCATGGGACAGGGGGAAACAATGAGCAGTTCTTC
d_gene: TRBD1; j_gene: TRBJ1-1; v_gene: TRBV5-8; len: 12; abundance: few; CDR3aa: CASSWDRGEAFF; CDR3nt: TGTGCCAGCAGTTGGGACAGGGGAGAAGCTTTCTTT
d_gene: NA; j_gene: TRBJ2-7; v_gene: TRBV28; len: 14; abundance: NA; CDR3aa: CASLGTPSAYEQYF; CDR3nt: TGTGCCAGCCTCGGGACTCCCTCCGCCTACGAGCAGTACTTC
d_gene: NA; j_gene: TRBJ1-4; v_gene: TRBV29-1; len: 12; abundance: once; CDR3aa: CSVEDRGEWLFF; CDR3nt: TGCAGCGTTGAAGATCGGGGGGAGTGGCTGTTTTTT
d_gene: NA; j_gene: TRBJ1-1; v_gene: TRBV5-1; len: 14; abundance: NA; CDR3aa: CASSPGRGGTEAFF; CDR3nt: TGCGCCAGCAGCCCAGGACGGGGTGGGACTGAAGCTTTCTTT
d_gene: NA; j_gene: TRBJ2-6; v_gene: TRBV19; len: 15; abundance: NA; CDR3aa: CASRDSDSGANVLTF; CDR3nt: TGTGCCAGTAGGGACAGTGACTCTGGGGCCAACGTCCTGACTTTC
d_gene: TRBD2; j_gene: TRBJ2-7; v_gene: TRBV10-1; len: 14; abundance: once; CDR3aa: CASSPAGNSYEQYF; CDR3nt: TGCGCCAGCAGCCCAGCGGGAAACTCCTACGAGCAGTACTTC
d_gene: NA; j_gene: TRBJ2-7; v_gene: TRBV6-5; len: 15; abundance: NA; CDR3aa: CASSYARDSSYEQYF; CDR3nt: TGTGCCAGCAGTTATGCGAGAGACTCCTCCTACGAGCAGTACTTC
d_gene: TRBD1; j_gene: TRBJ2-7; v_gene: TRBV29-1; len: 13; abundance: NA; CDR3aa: CSVETGTAKVQYF; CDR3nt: TGCAGCGTCGAAACCGGGACAGCTAAGGTGCAGTACTTC
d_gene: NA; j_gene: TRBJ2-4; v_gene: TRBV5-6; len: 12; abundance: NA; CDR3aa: CASSLGALVQYF; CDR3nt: TGTGCCAGCAGCTTGGGGGCGCTCGTTCAGTACTTC
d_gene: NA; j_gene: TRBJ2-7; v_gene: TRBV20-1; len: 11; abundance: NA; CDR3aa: CSAPLGRRQYF; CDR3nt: TGCAGTGCCCCCCTGGGAAGAAGGCAGTACTTC
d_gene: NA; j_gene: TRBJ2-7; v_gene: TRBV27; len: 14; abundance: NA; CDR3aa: CASRRPGQTYEQYF; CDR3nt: TGTGCCAGCAGACGTCCGGGACAAACCTACGAGCAGTACTTC
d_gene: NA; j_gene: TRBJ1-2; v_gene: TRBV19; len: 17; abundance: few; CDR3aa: CASSIQYWTGGNYGYTF; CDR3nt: TGTGCCAGTAGTATCCAATATTGGACCGGGGGTAACTATGGCTACACCTTC
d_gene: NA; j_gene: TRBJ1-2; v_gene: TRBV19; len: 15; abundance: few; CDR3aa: CASSPTGQPNYGYTF; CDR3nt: TGTGCCAGTTCTCCGACCGGACAGCCCAACTATGGCTACACCTTC
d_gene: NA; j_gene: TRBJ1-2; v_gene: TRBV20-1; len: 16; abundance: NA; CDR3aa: CSASFGYSEANYGYTF; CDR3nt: TGCAGTGCTAGTTTTGGCTACAGTGAAGCTAACTATGGCTACACCTTC
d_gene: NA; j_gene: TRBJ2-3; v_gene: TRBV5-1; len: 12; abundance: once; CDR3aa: CASSQNTDTQYF; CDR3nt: TGCGCCAGCAGCCAGAACACAGATACGCAGTATTTT
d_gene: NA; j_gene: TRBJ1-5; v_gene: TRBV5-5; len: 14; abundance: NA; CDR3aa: CASSGEIDNQPQHF; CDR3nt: TGTGCCAGCAGCGGAGAGATCGACAATCAGCCCCAGCATTTT
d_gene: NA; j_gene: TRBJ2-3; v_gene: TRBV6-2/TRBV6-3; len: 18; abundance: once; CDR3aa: CASSFTISGAKPTDTQYF; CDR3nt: TGTGCCAGCAGTTTCACGATCTCGGGCGCTAAACCCACAGATACGCAGTATTTT
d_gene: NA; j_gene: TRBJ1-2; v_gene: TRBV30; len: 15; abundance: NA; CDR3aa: CAWSVGPGVNYGYTF; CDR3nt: TGTGCCTGGAGTGTGGGGCCGGGGGTTAACTATGGCTACACCTTC